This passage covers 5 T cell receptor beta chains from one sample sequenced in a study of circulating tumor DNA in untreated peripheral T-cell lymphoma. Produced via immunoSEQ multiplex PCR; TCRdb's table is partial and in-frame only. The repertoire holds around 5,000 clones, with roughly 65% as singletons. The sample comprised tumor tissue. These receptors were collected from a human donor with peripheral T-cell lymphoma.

The CDR3 DNA follows: TGTGCCAGCAGTGAAGCGCTTCCCAGGGACTCTGGGGCCAACGTCCTGACTTTC. Its translation: CASSEALPRDSGANVLTF. The V call is TRBV2, the J call TRBJ2-6, with D possibly matching TRBD1 (5 bases). This CDR3 spans 18 amino acids. Per germline, CDR1 SNHLY and CDR2 FYNNEI. Trimming removed 0 bases from V and 0 bases from J, with 12 bases in between.

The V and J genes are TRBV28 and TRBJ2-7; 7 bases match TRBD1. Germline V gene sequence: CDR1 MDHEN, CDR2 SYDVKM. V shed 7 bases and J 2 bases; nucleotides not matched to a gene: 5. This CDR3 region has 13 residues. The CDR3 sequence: CASNGDRTYEQYF. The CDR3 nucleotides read TGTGCCAGCAACGGGGACAGAACCTACGAGCAGTACTTC.

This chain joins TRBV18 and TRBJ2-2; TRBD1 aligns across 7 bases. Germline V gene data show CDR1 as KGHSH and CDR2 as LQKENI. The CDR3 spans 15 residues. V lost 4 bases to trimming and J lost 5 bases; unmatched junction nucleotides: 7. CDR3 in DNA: TGTGCCAGCTCACTCGACAGGGTGGCGACCGGGGAGCTGTTTTTT. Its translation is CASSLDRVATGELFF. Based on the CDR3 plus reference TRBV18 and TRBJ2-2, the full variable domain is NAGVMQNPRHLVRRRGQEARLRCSPMKGHSHVYWYRQLPEEGLKFMVYLQKENIIDESGMPKERFSAEFPKEGPSILRIQQVVRGDSAAYFCASSLDRVATGELFFGEGSRLTVL.

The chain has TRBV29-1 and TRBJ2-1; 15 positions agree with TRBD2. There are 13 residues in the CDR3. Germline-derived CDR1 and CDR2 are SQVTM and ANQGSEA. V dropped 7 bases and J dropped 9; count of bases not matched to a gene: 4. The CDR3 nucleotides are TGCAGCGCCCGGACTAGCGGGAGGGTTGAGCAGTTCTTC. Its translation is CSARTSGRVEQFF.

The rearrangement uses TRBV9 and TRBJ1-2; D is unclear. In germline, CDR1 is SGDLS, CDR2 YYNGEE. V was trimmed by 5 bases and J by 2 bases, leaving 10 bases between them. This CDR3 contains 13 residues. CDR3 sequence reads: CASSNLGNYGYTF. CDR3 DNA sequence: TGTGCCAGCAGTAACCTCGGAAACTATGGCTACACCTTC.